Here is one T cell receptor beta chain with its context. There is no known antigen for this receptor. No base qualities exist here, and no much larger clone lies one base off it. The entry originates in a study of Ad26.COV2.S vaccination and SARS-CoV-2 variants (dated by TCRdb to about 2021). Concerning the study at large: Vaccine-arm donors came from COV1001, a multicentre, randomized, double-blind, placebo-controlled phase I-IIa trial of Ad26.COV2.S in healthy adults. Ad26.COV2.S was administered intramuscularly at 5 x 10^10 or 1 x 10^11 viral particles, either as a single shot or as two shots given 56 days apart. The TCR-sequenced set comprised approximately 30 samples: about 19 Ad26.COV2.S vaccine recipients, 5 placebo recipients and 8 SARS-CoV-2 convalescent individuals. The specificity and breadth of SARS-CoV-2-reactive T cell receptors after Ad26.COV2.S vaccination were assessed by TCRbeta repertoire sequencing. Blinding of investigators to trial group allocation was maintained during experiments and outcome assessment. Trial participants were randomized into five groups of five: low-dose or high-dose Ad26.COV2.S given once or twice, or placebo on both occasions.

Here is what the overall study found, with its caveats: The study lacked the statistical power to compare responses across vaccine doses or regimens. Higher spike-specific TCR breadth was observed in Ad26.COV2.S recipients than in placebo recipients (P = 0.0014). After vaccination, substantial breadth of spike-specific CD8+ and CD4+ T cell responses was reported. It was noted by the authors that total T cell responses may have been underestimated by the TCR breadth and depth analyses. Comparable non-spike TCR breadth was observed between vaccine and placebo recipients, consistent with only spike being contained in the vaccine.

The immunoSEQ Assay was used to sequence TCRbeta CDR3 regions. After extraction, genomic DNA underwent amplification by bias-controlled multiplex PCR, followed by high-throughput sequencing. The authors' analysis ran thus. Collapsing and filtering of sequences were performed to quantify the absolute abundance of each unique TCRbeta CDR3 region. T cell fraction was estimated by normalizing TCRbeta template counts to usable DNA, with usable DNA measured through amplification of reference genes found in all nucleated cells. Repertoire TCRs were annotated as SARS-CoV-2-specific when V gene, CDR3 amino acid sequence and J gene were exactly matched to a known reactive TCR set. The reference SARS-CoV-2 TCR set came from MIRA and was filtered for enrichment in COVID-19-positive ImmuneCODE repertoires, removing public or cross-reactive TCRs. Based on the MIRA antigens, annotated TCRs were further analysed at the level of specific ORF or position within ORF. Depth was the summed frequency of annotated unique rearrangements, while breadth was defined as annotated unique rearrangements over total unique productive rearrangements. Two-sided Wilcoxon rank-sum tests were applied when comparing TCR breadth between groups. As stored in TCRdb, this immuneACCESS dataset retains in-frame rearrangements with V and J assigned. A fraction of the clones does not appear; measured against another copy, unresolved V genes explain less than half of the discrepancy, and the remainder lacks a known reason. For V, J and clone size, that table is used; D and trimming come from the DNA. The sample table records more than 300,000 clones; about 86% of these occur just once. The ten most abundant clones make up 1.9% of the sample.

In the germline V gene, CDR1 corresponds to SQVTM and CDR2 to ANQGSEA. Here V drops 7 bases and J drops 5 bases, and the junction holds 5 bases not matched to any gene. The CDR3 goes from the cysteine to the phenylalanine over 12 residues. Only the CDR3 DNA stays, 36 bases, in frame from base 1. Explained via the paper, the treatment or condition label denotes: 15 to 20 received Ad26.COV2.S at low or high dose, single or two shots; about 5 received placebo; per-sample allocation not given. For vaccine and placebo recipients, repertoires were sequenced using samples collected on day 63 after the first injection. Cohort 1b enrolled 25 adults aged 18-55 years at a single site in Boston, USA, between 29 July and 7 August 2020. Ad26.COV2.S was a replication-incompetent adenovirus type 26 vector that expressed a prefusion-stabilized SARS-CoV-2 spike protein derived from the original Wuhan strain.

Sample: peripheral blood, taken in a trial of Ad26.COV2.S vaccine versus placebo. The origin of this receptor is a person aged 18-60 years who received the Ad26.COV2.S COVID-19 vaccine or a placebo. The receptor chain draws on TRBV29-1 and TRBJ1-1, and 9 bases in between align with TRBD1. The bases are TGCAGCGCCGGACAGGGGAGGACTGAAGCTTTCTTT. Its translation reads: CSAGQGRTEAFF.